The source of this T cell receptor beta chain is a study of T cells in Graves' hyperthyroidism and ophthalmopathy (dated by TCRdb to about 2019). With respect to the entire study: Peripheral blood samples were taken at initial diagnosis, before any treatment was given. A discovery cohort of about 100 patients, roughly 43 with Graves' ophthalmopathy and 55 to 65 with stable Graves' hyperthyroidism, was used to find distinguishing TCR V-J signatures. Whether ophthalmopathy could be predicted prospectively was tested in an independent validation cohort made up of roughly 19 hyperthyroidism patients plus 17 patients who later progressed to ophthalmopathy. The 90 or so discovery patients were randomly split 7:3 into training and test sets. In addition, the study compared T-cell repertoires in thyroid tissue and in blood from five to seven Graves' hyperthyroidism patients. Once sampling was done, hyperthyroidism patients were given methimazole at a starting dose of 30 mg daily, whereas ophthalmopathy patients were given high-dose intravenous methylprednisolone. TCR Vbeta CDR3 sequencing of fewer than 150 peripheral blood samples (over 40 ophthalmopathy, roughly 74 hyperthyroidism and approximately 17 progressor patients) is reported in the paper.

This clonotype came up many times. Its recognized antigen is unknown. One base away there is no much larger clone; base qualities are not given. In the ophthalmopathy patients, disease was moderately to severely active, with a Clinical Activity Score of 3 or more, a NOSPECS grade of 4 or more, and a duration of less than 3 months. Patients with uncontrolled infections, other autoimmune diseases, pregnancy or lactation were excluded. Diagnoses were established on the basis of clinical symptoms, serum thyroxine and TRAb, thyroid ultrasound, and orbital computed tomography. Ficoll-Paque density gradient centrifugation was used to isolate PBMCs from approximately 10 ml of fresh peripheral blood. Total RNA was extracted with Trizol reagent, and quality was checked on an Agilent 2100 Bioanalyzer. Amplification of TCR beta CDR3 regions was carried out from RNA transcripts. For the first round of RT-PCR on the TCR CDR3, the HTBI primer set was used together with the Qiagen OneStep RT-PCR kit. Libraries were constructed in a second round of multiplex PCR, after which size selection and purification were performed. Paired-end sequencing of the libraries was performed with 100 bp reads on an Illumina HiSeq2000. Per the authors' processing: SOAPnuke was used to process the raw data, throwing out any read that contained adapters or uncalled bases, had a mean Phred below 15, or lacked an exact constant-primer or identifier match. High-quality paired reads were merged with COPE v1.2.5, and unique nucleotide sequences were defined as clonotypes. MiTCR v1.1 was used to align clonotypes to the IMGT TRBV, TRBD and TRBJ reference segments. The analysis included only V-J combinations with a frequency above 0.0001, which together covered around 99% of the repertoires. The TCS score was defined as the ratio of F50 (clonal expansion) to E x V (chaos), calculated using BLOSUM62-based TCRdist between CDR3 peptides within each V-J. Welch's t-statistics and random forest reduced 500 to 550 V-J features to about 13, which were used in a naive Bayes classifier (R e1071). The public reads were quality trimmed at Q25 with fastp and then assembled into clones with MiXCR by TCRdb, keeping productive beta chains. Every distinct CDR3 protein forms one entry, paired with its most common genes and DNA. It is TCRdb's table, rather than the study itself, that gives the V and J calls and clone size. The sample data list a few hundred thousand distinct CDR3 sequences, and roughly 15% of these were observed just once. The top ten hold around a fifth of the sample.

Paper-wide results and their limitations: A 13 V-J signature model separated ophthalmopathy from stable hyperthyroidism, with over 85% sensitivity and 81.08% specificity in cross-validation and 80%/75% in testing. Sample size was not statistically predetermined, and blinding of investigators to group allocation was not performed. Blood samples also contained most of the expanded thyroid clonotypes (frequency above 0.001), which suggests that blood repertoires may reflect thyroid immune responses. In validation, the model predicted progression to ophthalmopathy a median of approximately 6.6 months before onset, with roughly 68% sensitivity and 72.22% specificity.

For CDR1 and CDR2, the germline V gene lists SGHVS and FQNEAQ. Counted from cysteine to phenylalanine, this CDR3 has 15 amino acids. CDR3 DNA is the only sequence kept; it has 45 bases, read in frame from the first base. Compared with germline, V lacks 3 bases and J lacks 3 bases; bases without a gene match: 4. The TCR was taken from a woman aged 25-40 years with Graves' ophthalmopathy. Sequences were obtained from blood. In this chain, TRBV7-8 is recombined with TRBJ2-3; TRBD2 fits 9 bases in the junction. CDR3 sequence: CASSLTSGPTDTQYF. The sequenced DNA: TGTGCCAGCAGCTTGACTAGCGGACCAACAGATACGCAGTATTTT. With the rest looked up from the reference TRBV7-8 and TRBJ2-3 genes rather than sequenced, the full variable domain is GAGVSQSPRYKVAKRGQDVALRCDPISGHVSLFWYQQALGQGPEFLTYFQNEAQLDKSGLPSDRFFAERPEGSVSTLKIQRTQQEDSAVYLCASSLTSGPTDTQYFGPGTRLTVL.